This T cell receptor (beta chain) was sequenced in a study of PD-1 blockade in classical Hodgkin lymphoma. Study in general: Patients were given intravenous nivolumab, 3 mg/kg, every 2 weeks.

Measured with immunoSEQ multiplex PCR; TCRdb has only the in-frame clones, and not every one. Among approximately 44,000 clones listed, 66% were seen once. Indicated time point: cycle 4 day 1 (C4D1), after 5 to 7 weeks of nivolumab. Exposure to brentuximab vedotin varied, and each patient had relapsed following autologous stem cell transplantation. The V end lost 4 bases, the J end lost 3 bases, and 22 bases lay between the germline ends. Germline CDR1 reads SGHDT; CDR2 reads YYEEEE. This CDR3 is built from 17 residues. The sequence came from a human donor with classical Hodgkin lymphoma. The sample here was peripheral blood mononuclear cells (PBMCs), taken before the fourth cycle of nivolumab. The chain is built from TRBV5-6 and TRBJ1-2; D remains unclear. The CDR3 here is CASSPLPSVWGDYGYTF. CDR3 bases: TGTGCCAGCAGCCCACTGCCCTCGGTGTGGGGTGACTATGGCTACACCTTC.